The rows below give T cell receptor beta chains drawn from one sample of a study of tumor and adjacent non-tumor tissue in lung cancer. From the multiplex PCR reads, TCRdb called clonotypes with MiXCR, one entry per CDR3 protein. The table lists some 100,000 distinct CDR3 sequences, under 65% of them singletons, with around 20% in the top ten. The sequenced sample was distant non-tumor lung tissue. The source of these receptors is a man aged 60 to 69 with non-small cell lung cancer. CDR3s leave out the opening cysteine and the closing phenylalanine or tryptophan. A D gene is named only where the DNA matches it firmly. Clone size appears in some rows only: once, few, many, or a class for an expanded clone.

CDR3,length,J,size,V,D
ASSHARLADYNEQF,14,TRBJ2-1,many,TRBV4-3,TRBD2
SAREPGNQETQY,12,TRBJ2-5,.,TRBV20-1,.
ASGTHLAELPSYEQY,15,TRBJ2-7,.,TRBV11-2,.
AGGATGGDTDTQY,13,TRBJ2-3,.,TRBV11-1,TRBD1
ASSIGQSQETKY,12,TRBJ2-5,once,TRBV19,.
ASTDTSGTDAQY,12,TRBJ2-3,.,TRBV5-5,TRBD2
VSSLADGLHSPLH,13,TRBJ1-6,once,TRBV7-8,.
ATSEPNAGHTGELF,14,TRBJ2-2,.,TRBV24-1,.
ASSLHTSGVGETQY,14,TRBJ2-5,.,TRBV11-2,TRBD2
SASPGGLRETQY,12,TRBJ2-5,many,TRBV20-1,TRBD2
ASDVDRLDEQY,11,TRBJ2-7,.,TRBV11-1,.
ASSPDLTSGTNAQY,14,TRBJ2-3,.,TRBV5-1,TRBD2
ASRRDRRNTIY,11,TRBJ1-3,many,TRBV6-5,TRBD1
SARESSGFTDTQY,13,TRBJ2-3,many,TRBV20-1,TRBD2
ASGLPTGVPTEAF,13,TRBJ1-1,.,TRBV5-5,TRBD1
ASSIAFYEQY,10,TRBJ2-7,.,TRBV11-2,.